This TCR beta chain was identified during a study of cytomegalovirus exposure and HLA in healthy donors. Whole-study results and caveats: Indistinguishability led to the exclusion of some V segments, TRBV6-2 and TRBV6-3 included.

A note on this clone: Its antigen remains unknown.

13 Jbeta primers and 60 Vbeta primers were used for the PCR. This table comes from immunoSEQ multiplex PCR, and its TCRdb copy is limited to in-frame clones, with some not included. The sample carries about 110,000 clones, more than 65% recorded once. The V gene's germline CDR1 is SSHAT and CDR2 FNYEAQ (reference sequence). V lost 3 bases, J lost 5 bases, and 5 bases stayed unmatched. This CDR3 is 15 amino acids long. This clonotype originated in a boy between 10 and 17 years old in good health and CMV-seronegative. The chain uses TRBV7-7 and TRBJ2-1; 9 positions match TRBD2. What was sequenced was PBMCs. CDR3 sequence: CASSLFSGGDNEQFF. CDR3 coding DNA: TGTGCCAGCAGCTTGTTTAGCGGGGGCGACAATGAGCAGTTCTTC.